This T cell receptor (beta chain) appears in the sequencing data of a study of OX40 agonist ivuxolimab in advanced cancers. In the study overall: Ivuxolimab was an agonistic, fully human IgG2 monoclonal antibody directed against OX40 (CD134), a costimulatory receptor. Partial responses occurred in three dose-escalation patients, of whom one had hepatocellular carcinoma and two had cutaneous melanoma. Prior anti-PD-1, anti-PD-L1 or anti-CTLA-4 therapy was permitted, and approximately 39% of dose-escalation patients had received checkpoint inhibitors. A male proportion of about 79% and a mean age of about 60 years, ranging from roughly 23 to 85, were recorded for the dose-escalation cohort. Peripheral TCRbeta sequencing aimed to test whether ivuxolimab altered TCR sequence diversity and caused clonal T-cell expansion. The paper reports the monotherapy dose-escalation portion (N of about 50 patients) of the phase I ivuxolimab trial. Intravenous ivuxolimab was administered to patients every 2 weeks at six dose levels: 0.01, 0.1, 0.3, 1.5, 3 and 10 mg/kg. Among the roughly 50 dose-escalation patients, roughly 20 had hepatocellular carcinoma, approximately 15 melanoma, 9 renal cell carcinoma and 9 head and neck cancer. Here is what the overall study found, with its caveats: At doses of 0.1 to 3.0 mg/kg, clonal expansion of both CD4+ and CD8+ T cells in blood was seen between baseline and week 6. Low levels of normalized T-cell clonal expansion were also shown by some nonresponding patients. After ivuxolimab, expanded clones were on average more numerous among CD8+ T cells than among CD4+ T cells. The antigen specificity of the peripheral T cells that underwent clonal expansion was not determined. In the 0.1-3.0 mg/kg groups, partial responders were among the patients with the lowest normalized peripheral clonal expansion, particularly in CD8+ T cells.

Including cysteine and phenylalanine, the CDR3 has 14 amino acids. Kept here is only the CDR3 DNA, which spans 42 bases and is read in frame from base 1. Looking up the germline V gene yields CDR1 SGHAT and CDR2 FQNNGV. V ends up 1 base short and J 6 bases short, with an unmatched junction base count of 5. Patients with a history of autoimmune disease or receiving systemic immunosuppression were excluded from the trial. Peripheral blood for TCR sequencing was collected from all dose cohorts at baseline, on cycle 4 day 1, and on cycle 7 day 1. The samples were drawn from a first-in-human, open-label, multicenter phase I dose-escalation trial of ivuxolimab. Adults with locally advanced or metastatic melanoma, renal cell, hepatocellular, or head and neck squamous cell carcinoma were enrolled in the trial. Before TCR sequencing, CD4+ and CD8+ T cells were separately sorted from peripheral blood. Genomic DNA was isolated from the sorted cells so that the TCRbeta CDR3 region could be sequenced. The immunoSEQ Assay was used to sequence the TCRbeta CDR3 regions. TCRdb stores this immuneACCESS table with in-frame sequences only. Part of the clones is absent; in the studies checked, under half of the shortfall reflects unresolved V genes, and no reason is known for the rest. Within this sample are about 83,000 clones, with roughly four fifths of them counted one time only. The top ten constitute approximately 1.7% of the sample.

Points on this clone: The target of this receptor is not known. The sample holds no much larger clone one base away, and base qualities are not on file.

The rearranged segments are TRBV11-2 and TRBJ2-7; 8 junctional bases match TRBD2. Sequencing was performed on CD4+ or CD8+ T cells sorted from blood, taken in a trial of the OX40 agonist ivuxolimab. The TCR comes from an adult with an advanced solid tumor such as melanoma, head and neck, liver or kidney cancer. The CDR3 region: CASSLVARGGEQYF. At the DNA level, the sequence is TGTGCCAGCAGCTTAGTCGCTCGGGGGGGCGAGCAGTACTTC.